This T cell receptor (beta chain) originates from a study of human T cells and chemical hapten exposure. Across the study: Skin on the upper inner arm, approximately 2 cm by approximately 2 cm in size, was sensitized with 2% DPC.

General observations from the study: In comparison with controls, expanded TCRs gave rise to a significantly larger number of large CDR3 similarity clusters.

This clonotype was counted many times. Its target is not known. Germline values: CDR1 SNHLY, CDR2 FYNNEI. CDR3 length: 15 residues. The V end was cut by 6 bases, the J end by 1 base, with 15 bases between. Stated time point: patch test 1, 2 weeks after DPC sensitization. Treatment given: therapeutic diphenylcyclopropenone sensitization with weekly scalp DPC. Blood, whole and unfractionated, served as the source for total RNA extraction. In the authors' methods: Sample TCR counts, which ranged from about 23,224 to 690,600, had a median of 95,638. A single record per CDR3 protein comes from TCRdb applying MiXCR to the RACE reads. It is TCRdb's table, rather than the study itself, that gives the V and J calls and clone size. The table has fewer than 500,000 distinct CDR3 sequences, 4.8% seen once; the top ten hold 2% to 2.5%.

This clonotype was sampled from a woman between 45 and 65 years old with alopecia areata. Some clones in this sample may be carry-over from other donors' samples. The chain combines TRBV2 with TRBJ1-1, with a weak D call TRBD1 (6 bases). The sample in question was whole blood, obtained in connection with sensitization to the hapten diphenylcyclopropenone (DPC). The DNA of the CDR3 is TGTGCCAGCAGAGGCTCGAGGACAGAGAACACTGAAGCTTTCTTT. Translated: CASRGSRTENTEAFF.